The 9 T cell receptor beta chains listed next were all sequenced from one sample in a study of Ad26.COV2.S vaccination and SARS-CoV-2 variants. The treatment was: some 20 received Ad26.COV2.S at low or high dose, single or two shots; about 5 received placebo; per-sample allocation not given. Samples analyzed were those drawn on day 63 after the first vaccine or placebo injection. Assay used: immunoSEQ multiplex PCR; TCRdb lists only in-frame clones, some missing. Here the sample spans roughly 350,000 clones, 87% being singletons. Source: peripheral blood, taken in a trial of Ad26.COV2.S vaccine versus placebo. Receptors originate from a person aged 18-60 years who received the Ad26.COV2.S COVID-19 vaccine or a placebo.

V is TRBV20-1 and J is TRBJ2-7; either TRBD1 or TRBD2 may fit D (5 bases each). Deletions cut 3 bases from V and 6 bases from J, with 18 bases between. Germline V lookup: CDR1 DFQATT, CDR2 SNEGSKA (reference sequence). The CDR3 consists of 14 residues. The CDR3 nucleotides read TGCAGTGCTAGTCAAGGGACGTCTAGGCGCGAGCAGTACTTC. Translating it yields CSASQGTSRREQYF.

This clone was seen a few times. The chain has TRBV5-4 and TRBJ2-7; no clear D. This CDR3 comprises 14 residues. In germline, CDR1 is SGHNT, CDR2 YYREEE (reference sequence). The V end was cut by 0 bases, the J end by 0 bases, with 7 bases between. CDR3 sequence (DNA): TGTGCCAGCAGCTTGGATTCGGACTCCTACGAGCAGTACTTC. Amino acid sequence: CASSLDSDSYEQYF.

This chain connects TRBV12-3 or TRBV12-4 to TRBJ1-2, with 8 bases lining up with TRBD1. The V gene end was trimmed by 6 bases and the J gene end by 7 bases; junction bases not matched to a gene: 4. The CDR3 is 12 amino acids. CDR3 DNA: TGTGCCAGCAGCAGGGGGCGAGCTGGCTACACCTTC. Protein sequence: CASSRGRAGYTF.

This clone was picked up one time. The chain has TRBV7-9 and TRBJ2-1; D might be TRBD1 (5 bases). The V end was cut by 1 base, the J end by 3 bases, with 7 bases between. The CDR3 covers 14 residues. The germline V gene has CDR1 SEHNR and CDR2 FQNEAQ (reference sequence). In DNA, the CDR3 is TGTGCCAGCAGCTTAGGCAGGGACTACAATGAGCAGTTCTTC. Amino acid sequence: CASSLGRDYNEQFF.

The V call is TRBV5-1, the J call TRBJ2-5; D possibly corresponds to TRBD1 (5 bases). Germline CDR1 and CDR2: SGHRS and YFSETQ. This CDR3 has 15 amino acids. Between the trimmed V and J ends, which lost 0 bases and 0 bases, there was a span of 9 bases. CDR3 amino acids: CASSLAGRDQETQYF. In DNA, the CDR3 is TGCGCCAGCAGCTTGGCGGGCAGGGACCAAGAGACCCAGTACTTC.

This clone has only a few counts. The J gene is TRBJ2-7, the V gene TRBV2; TRBD1 aligns across 8 bases. Per the germline V gene, CDR1 is SNHLY and CDR2 is FYNNEI. The CDR3 runs 13 residues. The J segment lost 1 base and the V segment lost 5 bases, leaving 1 base of the junction unmatched. Written as DNA, the CDR3 is TGTGCCAGCAGTTGGGACAGGTCCTACGAGCAGTACTTC. It codes for CASSWDRSYEQYF.

V and J are TRBV27 and TRBJ2-7, with 7 bases lining up with TRBD2. With V trimmed by 6 bases and J by 6 bases, 11 bases remained unmatched. This CDR3 spans 14 amino acids. Germline CDR1 and CDR2: MNHEY and SMNVEV (reference sequence). CDR3 nucleotide sequence: TGTGCCAGCAGCGGGGGGACGGCTAGGTCCGAGCAGTACTTC. Translating it yields CASSGGTARSEQYF.

Points on this clone: The sample holds other DNA sequences that translate to the same CDR3. This chain uses TRBV5-5 with TRBJ2-5; D perhaps matches TRBD1 (5 bases). Trimming removed 0 bases at V and 1 base at J, with 7 bases between. Germline CDR1 is SGHKS and CDR2 is YYEKEE (reference sequence). The CDR3 is 14 amino acids. The CDR3 reads CASSLGQGQETQYF. CDR3 nucleotides: TGTGCCAGCAGCTTGGGCCAGGGCCAAGAGACCCAGTACTTC.

This rearrangement joins TRBV9 to TRBJ1-4; D unclear. This CDR3 comprises 14 residues. V was shortened by 0 bases and J by 2 bases, with 5 bases between the two germline ends. In germline, CDR1 is SGDLS, CDR2 YYNGEE. For the CDR3, the DNA is TGTGCCAGCAGCGTAGCATCGACTAATGAAAAACTGTTTTTT. This encodes CASSVASTNEKLFF.